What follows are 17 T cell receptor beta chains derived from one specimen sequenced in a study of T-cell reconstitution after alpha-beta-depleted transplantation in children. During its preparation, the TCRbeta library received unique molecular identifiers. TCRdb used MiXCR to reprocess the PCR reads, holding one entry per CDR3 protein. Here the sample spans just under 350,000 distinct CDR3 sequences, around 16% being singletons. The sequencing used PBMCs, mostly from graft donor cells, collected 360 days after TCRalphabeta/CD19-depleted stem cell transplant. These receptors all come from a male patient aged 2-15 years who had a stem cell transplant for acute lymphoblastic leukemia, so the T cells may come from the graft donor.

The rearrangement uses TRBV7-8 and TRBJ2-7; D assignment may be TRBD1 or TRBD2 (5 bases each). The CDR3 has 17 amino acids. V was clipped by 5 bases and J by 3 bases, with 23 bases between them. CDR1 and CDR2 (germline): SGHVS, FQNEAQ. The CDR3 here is CASSPKGRLSGSYEQYF. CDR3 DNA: TGTGCCAGCAGCCCAAAGGGACGCCTCAGTGGGAGCTACGAGCAGTACTTC.

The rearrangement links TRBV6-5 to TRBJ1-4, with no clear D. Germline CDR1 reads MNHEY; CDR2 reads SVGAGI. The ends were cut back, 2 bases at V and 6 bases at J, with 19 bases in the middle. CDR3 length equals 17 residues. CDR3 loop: CASSYGPQDRFDEKLFF. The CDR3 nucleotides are TGTGCCAGCAGTTACGGTCCCCAGGACCGCTTCGATGAAAAACTGTTTTTT.

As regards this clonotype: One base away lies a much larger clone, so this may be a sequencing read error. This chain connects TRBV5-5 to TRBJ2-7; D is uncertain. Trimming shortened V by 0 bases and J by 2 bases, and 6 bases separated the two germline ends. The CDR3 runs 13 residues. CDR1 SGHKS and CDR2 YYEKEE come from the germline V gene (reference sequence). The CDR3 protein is CASSLERPYEQYF. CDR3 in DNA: TGTGCCAGCAGCTTGGAAAGGCCCTACGAGCAGTACTTC.

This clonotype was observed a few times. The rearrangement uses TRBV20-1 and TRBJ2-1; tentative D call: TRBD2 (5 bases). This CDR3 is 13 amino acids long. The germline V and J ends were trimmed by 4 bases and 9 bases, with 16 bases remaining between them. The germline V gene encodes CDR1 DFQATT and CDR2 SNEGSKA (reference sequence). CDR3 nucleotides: TGCAGTGCTATCCTTAGATTGGGGAGTGAGCAGTTCTTC. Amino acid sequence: CSAILRLGSEQFF.

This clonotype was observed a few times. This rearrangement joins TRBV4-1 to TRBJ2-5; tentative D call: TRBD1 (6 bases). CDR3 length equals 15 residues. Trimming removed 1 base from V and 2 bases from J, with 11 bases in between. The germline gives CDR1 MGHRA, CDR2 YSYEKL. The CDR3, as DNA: TGCGCCAGCAGCCAAGGCAGGACAGTACAAGAGACCCAGTACTTC. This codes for CASSQGRTVQETQYF.

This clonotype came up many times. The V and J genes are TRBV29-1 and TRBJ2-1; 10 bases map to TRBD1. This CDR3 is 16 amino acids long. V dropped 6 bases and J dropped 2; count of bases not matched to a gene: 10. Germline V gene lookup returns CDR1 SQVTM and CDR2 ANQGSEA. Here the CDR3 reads CSVVLATGGTYNEQFF. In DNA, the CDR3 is TGCAGCGTGGTTCTCGCGACAGGGGGCACCTACAATGAGCAGTTCTTC.

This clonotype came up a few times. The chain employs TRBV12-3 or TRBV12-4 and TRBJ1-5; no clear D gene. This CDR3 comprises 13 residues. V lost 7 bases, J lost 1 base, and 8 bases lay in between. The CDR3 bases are TGTGCCAGCACCCCAGAGAGCAATCAGCCCCAGCATTTT. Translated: CASTPESNQPQHF.

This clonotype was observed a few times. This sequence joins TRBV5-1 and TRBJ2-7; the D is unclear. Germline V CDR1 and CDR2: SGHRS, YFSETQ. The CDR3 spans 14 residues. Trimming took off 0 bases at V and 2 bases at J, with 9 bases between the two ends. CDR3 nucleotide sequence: TGCGCCAGCAGCTTGGAATTGCGAGCCTACGAGCAGTACTTC. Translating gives CASSLELRAYEQYF.

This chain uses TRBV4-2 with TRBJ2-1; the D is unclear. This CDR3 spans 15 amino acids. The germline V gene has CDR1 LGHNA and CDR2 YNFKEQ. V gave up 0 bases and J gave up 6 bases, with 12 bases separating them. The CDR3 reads CASSQDVARINEQFF. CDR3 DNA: TGTGCCAGCAGCCAAGATGTGGCCCGTATCAATGAGCAGTTCTTC.

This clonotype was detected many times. CDR3 sequence: CASSLAGYTDTQYF. The CDR3, as DNA: TGTGCCAGCAGTTTAGCGGGGTACACAGATACGCAGTATTTT. The chain couples TRBV5-6 to TRBJ2-3; 8 bases match TRBD2. With V trimmed by 5 bases and J by 2 bases, 4 bases remained unmatched. The CDR3 totals 14 residues. CDR1 and CDR2 from the germline V gene are SGHDT and YYEEEE.

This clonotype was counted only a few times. In DNA form, the CDR3 reads TGTGCCAGCAGCTTGGGGACGGTGAACACTGAAGCTTTCTTT. As protein: CASSLGTVNTEAFF. This chain joins TRBV5-6 and TRBJ1-1; no reliable D call. Per the germline V gene, CDR1 is SGHDT and CDR2 is YYEEEE. The CDR3 sequence is 14 residues long. Deletions cut 0 bases from V and 0 bases from J, with 6 bases between.

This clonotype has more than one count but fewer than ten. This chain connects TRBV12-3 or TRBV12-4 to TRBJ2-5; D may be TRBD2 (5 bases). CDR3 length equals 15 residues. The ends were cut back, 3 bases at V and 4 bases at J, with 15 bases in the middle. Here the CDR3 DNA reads TGTGCCAGCAGTTTCAACCCATGGGCGGGAGAGACCCAGTACTTC. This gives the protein CASSFNPWAGETQYF.

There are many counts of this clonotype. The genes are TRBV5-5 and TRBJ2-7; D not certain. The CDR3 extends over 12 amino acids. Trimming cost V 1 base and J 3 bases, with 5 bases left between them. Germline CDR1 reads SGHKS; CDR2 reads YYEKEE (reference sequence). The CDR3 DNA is TGTGCCAGCAGCTTGTACGGCTACGAGCAGTACTTC. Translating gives CASSLYGYEQYF.

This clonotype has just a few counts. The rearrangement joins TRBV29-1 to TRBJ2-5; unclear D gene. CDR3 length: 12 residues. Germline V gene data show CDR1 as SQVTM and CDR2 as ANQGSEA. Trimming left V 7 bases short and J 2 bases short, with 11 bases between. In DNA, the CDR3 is TGCAGCGCCGCGACCACTCAAGAGACCCAGTACTTC. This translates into CSAATTQETQYF.

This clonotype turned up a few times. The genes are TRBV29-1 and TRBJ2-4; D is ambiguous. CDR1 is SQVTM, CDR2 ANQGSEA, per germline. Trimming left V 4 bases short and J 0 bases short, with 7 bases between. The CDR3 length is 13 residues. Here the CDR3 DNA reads TGCAGCGTTGGGGGATTAGCCAAAAACATTCAGTACTTC. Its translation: CSVGGLAKNIQYF.

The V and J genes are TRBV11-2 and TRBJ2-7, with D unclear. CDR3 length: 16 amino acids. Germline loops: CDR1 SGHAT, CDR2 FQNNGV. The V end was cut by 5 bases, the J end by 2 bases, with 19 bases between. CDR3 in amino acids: CASSPGLGKSPYEQYF. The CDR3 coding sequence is TGTGCCAGCAGCCCCGGTTTAGGGAAGTCGCCCTACGAGCAGTACTTC.

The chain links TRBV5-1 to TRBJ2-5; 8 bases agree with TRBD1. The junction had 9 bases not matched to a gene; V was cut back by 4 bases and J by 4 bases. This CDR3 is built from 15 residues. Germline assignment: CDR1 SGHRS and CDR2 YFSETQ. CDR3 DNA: TGCGCCAGCAGCACCACAGGGGGGCAGGGAGAGACCCAGTACTTC. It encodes CASSTTGGQGETQYF.